The 10 T cell receptor beta chains in this list originate from one sample, sequenced in a study of blood T cells in healthy people across ages. Alongside a J-beta primer mix, a sample-barcoded 5' primer served in a second PCR lasting about 7 to 12 cycles. One entry per CDR3 protein, called by TCRdb with MiXCR from the 5' RACE reads. The repertoire holds about 1 million distinct CDR3 sequences, under 30% seen once, with around 0.75% in the top ten. This sample also belongs to another study, concerning T cells of mothers and their children.

Material: blood. Source of these receptors: a girl aged 2-10 years in good health.

The chain links TRBV20-1 to TRBJ1-6; D perhaps matches TRBD1 (6 bases). Germline V gene sequence: CDR1 DFQATT, CDR2 SNEGSKA (reference sequence). Deletions cut 6 bases from V and 10 bases from J, with 22 bases between. The CDR3 consists of 15 residues. The CDR3 loop reads CSAPGGGAKESPLHF. CDR3 nucleotides: TGCAGTGCCCCGGGGGGGGGCGCAAAGGAATCACCCCTCCACTTT.

The genes are TRBV6-4 and TRBJ2-1; TRBD1 agrees at 8 bases. V dropped 5 bases and J dropped 9; count of bases not matched to a gene: 9. CDR1 is MRHNA, CDR2 SNTAGT, per germline. This CDR3 has 14 residues. The DNA of the CDR3 is TGTGCCAGCAGTTCTGAGCAGGGGGCCGGTGAGCAGTTCTTC. Protein sequence: CASSSEQGAGEQFF.

The chain carries TRBV5-1 and TRBJ2-5, with D possibly matching TRBD2 (6 bases). The closer fit of TRBJ2-1 to the DNA end suggests the J call may be wrong. The length of the CDR3 is 13 residues. Germline values: CDR1 SGHRS, CDR2 YFSETQ. The CDR3 DNA follows: TGCGCCAGCAGCTTTCACCTCGGGGGTGAGCAGTTCTTC. This encodes CASSFHLGGEQFF.

This clonotype was picked up many times. Mismatch with germline at one junction end may stem from a read error. The V call is TRBV7-9, the J call TRBJ1-1; 7 bases are shared with TRBD1. CDR1 and CDR2 (germline): SEHNR, FQNEAQ (reference sequence). The CDR3 runs to 12 residues. CDR3 coding DNA: TGCGCCAGCAGCCTCCGGGACAGCGAGGCTTTCTTT. Protein sequence: CASSLRDSEAFF. Drawing the rest from reference TRBV7-9 and TRBJ1-1, the complete variable domain is DTGVSQNPRHKITKRGQNVTFRCDPISEHNRLYWYRQTLGQGPEFLTYFQNEAQLEKSRLLSDRFSAERPKGSFSTLEIQRTEQGDSAMYLCASSLRDSEAFFGQGTRLTVV.

Only a few counts were recorded for this clonotype. The chain carries TRBV15 and TRBJ2-7, with a possible D match to TRBD2 (6 bases). V was pared by 8 bases and J by 0 bases, with 11 bases between. This CDR3 contains 13 residues. Germline V gives CDR1 LNHNV, CDR2 YYDKDF (reference sequence). Here the CDR3 DNA reads TGTGCCACCCGGGACGGGAGCTCCTACGAGCAGTACTTC. This gives the protein CATRDGSSYEQYF.

This clonotype occurred a few times. The rearrangement uses TRBV5-5 and TRBJ2-5; D ambiguous. V dropped 7 bases and J dropped 1 base, with 8 bases sitting between them. The CDR3 is 12 residues long. CDR1 and CDR2 from the germline V gene are SGHKS and YYEKEE (reference sequence). The CDR3 nucleotides are TGTGCCAGCTTAGCAATCCAAGAGACCCAGTACTTC. Amino acid sequence: CASLAIQETQYF.

In DNA form, the CDR3 reads TGCAGTGCTGAACCTCCATTTGGGTCCTACAATGAGCAGTTCTTC. As protein: CSAEPPFGSYNEQFF. The chain uses TRBV20-1 and TRBJ2-1; D unresolved. Germline V gene sequence: CDR1 DFQATT, CDR2 SNEGSKA (reference sequence). With 5 bases removed from V and 1 base from J, the gap between germline ends came to 15 bases. The CDR3 has 15 residues.

The chain has TRBV29-1 and TRBJ2-5; the D is unclear. CDR1 and CDR2 (germline): SQVTM, ANQGSEA. Trimming took 4 bases from V and 6 from J, leaving 9 bases between them. CDR3 length equals 11 residues. Written as DNA, the CDR3 is TGCAGCGTTGTATACGGCAAGACCCAGTACTTC. Its translation is CSVVYGKTQYF. The full variable domain, with the rest looked up from reference TRBV29-1 and TRBJ2-5, is SAVISQKPSRDICQRGTSLTIQCQVDSQVTMMFWYRQQPGQSLTLIATANQGSEATYESGFVIDKFPISRPNLTFSTLTVSNMSPEDSSIYLCSVVYGKTQYFGPGTRLLVL.

The chain recombines TRBV7-9 with TRBJ2-5; unclear D gene. The J call could be wrong; TRBJ2-1 is a better fit for the DNA end. This CDR3 contains 12 residues. Germline V gives CDR1 SEHNR, CDR2 FQNEAQ (reference sequence). The CDR3 loop reads CASSFNSYEQFF. In DNA, the CDR3 is TGTGCCAGCAGCTTTAACTCATATGAGCAGTTCTTC.

This clonotype has just a few counts. V and J are TRBV4-1 and TRBJ2-1; D may match TRBD1 or TRBD2 (6 bases each). Trimming shortened V by 1 base and J by 5 bases, and 21 bases separated the two germline ends. Per the germline V gene, CDR1 is MGHRA and CDR2 is YSYEKL. This CDR3 has 18 amino acids. As DNA, the CDR3 is TGCGCCAGCAGCCAAGGACGCCTGGGGGGCGGTTCAAACAATGAGCAGTTCTTC. As protein: CASSQGRLGGGSNNEQFF.